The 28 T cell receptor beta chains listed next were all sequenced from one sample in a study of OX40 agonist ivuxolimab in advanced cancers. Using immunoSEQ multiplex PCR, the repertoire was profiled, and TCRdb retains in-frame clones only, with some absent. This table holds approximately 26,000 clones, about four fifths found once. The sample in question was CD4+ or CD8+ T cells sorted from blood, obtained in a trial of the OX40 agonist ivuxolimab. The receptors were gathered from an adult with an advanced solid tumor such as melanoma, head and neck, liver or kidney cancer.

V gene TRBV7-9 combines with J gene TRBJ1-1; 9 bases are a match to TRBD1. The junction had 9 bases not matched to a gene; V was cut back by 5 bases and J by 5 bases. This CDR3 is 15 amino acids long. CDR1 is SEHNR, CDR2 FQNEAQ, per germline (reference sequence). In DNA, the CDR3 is TGTGCCAGCAGCGCGGGGACAGGGAGATATACTGAAGCTTTCTTT. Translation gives CASSAGTGRYTEAFF.

CDR3 in amino acids: CASSSRGGQGDTYGYTF. The CDR3 DNA reads as TGCGCCAGCAGCTCAAGAGGTGGGCAGGGAGACACCTATGGCTACACCTTC. The rearrangement links TRBV4-1 to TRBJ1-2, with TRBD1 as a possible D gene (5 bases). The CDR3 is made up of 17 amino acids. Germline V CDR1 and CDR2: MGHRA, YSYEKL. Trimming took 5 bases from V and 4 from J, leaving 23 bases between them.

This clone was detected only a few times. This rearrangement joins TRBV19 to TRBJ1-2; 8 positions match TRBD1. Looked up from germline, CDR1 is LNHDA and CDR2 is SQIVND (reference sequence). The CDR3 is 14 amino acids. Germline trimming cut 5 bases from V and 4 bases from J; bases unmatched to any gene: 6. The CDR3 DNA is TGTGCCAGTAGTGATGGACAGGGAGTCTATGGCTACACCTTC. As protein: CASSDGQGVYGYTF.

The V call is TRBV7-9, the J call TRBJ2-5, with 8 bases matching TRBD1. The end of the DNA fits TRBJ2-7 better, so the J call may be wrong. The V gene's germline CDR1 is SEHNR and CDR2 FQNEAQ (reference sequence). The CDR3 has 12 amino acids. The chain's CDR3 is CASRQGPYEQYF. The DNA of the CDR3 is TGTGCCAGCCGACAGGGGCCCTACGAGCAGTACTTC.

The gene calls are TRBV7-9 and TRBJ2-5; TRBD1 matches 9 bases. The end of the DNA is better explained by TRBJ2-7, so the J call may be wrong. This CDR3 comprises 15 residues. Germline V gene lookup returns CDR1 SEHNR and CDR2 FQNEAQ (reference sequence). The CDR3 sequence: CASSNSGTGQYEQYF. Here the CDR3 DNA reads TGTGCCAGCAGTAATTCCGGGACAGGGCAGTACGAGCAGTACTTC.

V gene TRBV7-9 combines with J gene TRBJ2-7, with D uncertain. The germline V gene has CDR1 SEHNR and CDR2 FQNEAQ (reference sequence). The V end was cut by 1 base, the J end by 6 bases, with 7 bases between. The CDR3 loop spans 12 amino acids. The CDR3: CASSLGPLEQYF. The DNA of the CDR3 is TGTGCCAGCAGCTTAGGACCCCTCGAGCAGTACTTC.

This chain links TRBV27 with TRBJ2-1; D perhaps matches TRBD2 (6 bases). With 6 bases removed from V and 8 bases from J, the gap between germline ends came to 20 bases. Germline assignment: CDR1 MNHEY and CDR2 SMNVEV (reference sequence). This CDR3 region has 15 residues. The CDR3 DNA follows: TGTGCCAGCAGCCCAACGCCCGGACTATTCGATGAGCAGTTCTTC. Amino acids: CASSPTPGLFDEQFF.

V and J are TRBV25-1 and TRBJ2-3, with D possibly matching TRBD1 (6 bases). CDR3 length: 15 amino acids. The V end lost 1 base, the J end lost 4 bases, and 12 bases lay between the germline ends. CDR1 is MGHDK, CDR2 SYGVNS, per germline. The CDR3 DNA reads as TGTGCCAGCAGTGAATTGTGGGGGCAAGCAGATACGCAGTATTTT. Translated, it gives CASSELWGQADTQYF.

The CDR3 reads CATGGGPMNTEAFF. DNA of the CDR3: TGTGCCACCGGGGGAGGGCCTATGAACACTGAAGCTTTCTTT. V is TRBV15 and J is TRBJ1-1, with D possibly matching TRBD1 (5 bases). V lost 8 bases, J lost 0 bases, and 13 bases lay in between. CDR3 size: 14 residues. From germline, CDR1 is LNHNV and CDR2 YYDKDF (reference sequence).

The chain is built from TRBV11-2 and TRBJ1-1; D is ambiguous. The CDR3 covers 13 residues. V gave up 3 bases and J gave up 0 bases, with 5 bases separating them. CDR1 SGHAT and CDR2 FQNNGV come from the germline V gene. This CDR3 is CASSLQVNTEAFF. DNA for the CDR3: TGTGCCAGCAGCTTGCAAGTGAACACTGAAGCTTTCTTT. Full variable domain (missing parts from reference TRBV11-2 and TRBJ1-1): EAGVAQSPRYKIIEKRQSVAFWCNPISGHATLYWYQQILGQGPKLLIQFQNNGVVDDSQLPKDRFSAERLKGVDSTLKIQPAKLEDSAVYLCASSLQVNTEAFFGQGTRLTVV.

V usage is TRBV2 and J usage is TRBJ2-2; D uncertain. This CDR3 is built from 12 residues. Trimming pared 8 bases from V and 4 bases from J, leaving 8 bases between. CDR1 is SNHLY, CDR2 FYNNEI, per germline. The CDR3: CASSDSTGELFF. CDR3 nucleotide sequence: TGTGCCAGCTCAGACTCCACCGGGGAGCTGTTTTTT.

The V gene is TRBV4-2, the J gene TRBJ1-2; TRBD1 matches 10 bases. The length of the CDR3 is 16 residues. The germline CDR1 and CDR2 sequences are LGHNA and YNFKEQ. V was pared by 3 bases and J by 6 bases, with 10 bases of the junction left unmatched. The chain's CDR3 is CASSQDRGKGSNGYTF. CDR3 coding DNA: TGTGCCAGCAGCCAGGACAGGGGGAAAGGAAGTAATGGCTACACCTTC.

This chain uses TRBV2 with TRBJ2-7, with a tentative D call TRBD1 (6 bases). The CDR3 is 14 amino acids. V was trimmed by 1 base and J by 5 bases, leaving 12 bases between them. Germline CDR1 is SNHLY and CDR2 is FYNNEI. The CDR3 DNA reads TGTGCCAGCAGTGAAGAGGGGGAAAAGGACGAGCAGTACTTC. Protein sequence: CASSEEGEKDEQYF.

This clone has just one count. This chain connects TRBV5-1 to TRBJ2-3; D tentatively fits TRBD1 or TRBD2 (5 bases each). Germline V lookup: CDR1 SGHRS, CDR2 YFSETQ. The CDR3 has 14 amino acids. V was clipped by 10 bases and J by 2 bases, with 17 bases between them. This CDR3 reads CASTGWGNTDTQYF. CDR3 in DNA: TGCGCCTCGACTGGGTGGGGGAACACAGATACGCAGTATTTT.

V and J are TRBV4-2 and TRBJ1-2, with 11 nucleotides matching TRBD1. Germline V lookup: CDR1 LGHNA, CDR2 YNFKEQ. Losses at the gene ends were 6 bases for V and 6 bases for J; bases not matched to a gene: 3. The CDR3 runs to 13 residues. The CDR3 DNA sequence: TGTGCCAGCAGGAGGACAGGGGGCGATGGCTACACCTTC. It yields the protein CASRRTGGDGYTF.

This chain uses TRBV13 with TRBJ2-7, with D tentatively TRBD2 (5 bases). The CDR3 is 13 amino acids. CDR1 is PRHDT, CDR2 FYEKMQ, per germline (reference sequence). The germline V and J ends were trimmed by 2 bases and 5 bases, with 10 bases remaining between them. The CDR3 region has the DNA TGTGCCAGCAGCTTACGGGATTACCACGAGCAGTACTTC. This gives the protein CASSLRDYHEQYF.

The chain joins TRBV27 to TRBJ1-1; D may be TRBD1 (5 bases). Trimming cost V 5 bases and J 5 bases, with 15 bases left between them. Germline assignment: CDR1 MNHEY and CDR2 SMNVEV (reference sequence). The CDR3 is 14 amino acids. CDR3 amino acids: CASSGSQGGTEAFF. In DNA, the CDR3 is TGTGCCAGCAGTGGGAGCCAGGGAGGAACTGAAGCTTTCTTT.

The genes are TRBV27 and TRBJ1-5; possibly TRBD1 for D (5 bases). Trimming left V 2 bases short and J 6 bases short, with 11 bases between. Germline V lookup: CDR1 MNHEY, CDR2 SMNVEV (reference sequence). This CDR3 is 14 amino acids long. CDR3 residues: CASSLADQGQPQHF. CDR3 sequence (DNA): TGTGCCAGCAGTTTAGCCGACCAGGGTCAGCCCCAGCATTTT.

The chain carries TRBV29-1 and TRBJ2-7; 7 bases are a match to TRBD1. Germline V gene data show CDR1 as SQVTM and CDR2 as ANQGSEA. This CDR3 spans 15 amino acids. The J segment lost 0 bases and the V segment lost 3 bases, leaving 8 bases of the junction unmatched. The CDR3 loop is CSVEIQDRSSYEQYF. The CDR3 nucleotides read TGCAGCGTTGAGATTCAGGACAGGAGCTCCTACGAGCAGTACTTC.

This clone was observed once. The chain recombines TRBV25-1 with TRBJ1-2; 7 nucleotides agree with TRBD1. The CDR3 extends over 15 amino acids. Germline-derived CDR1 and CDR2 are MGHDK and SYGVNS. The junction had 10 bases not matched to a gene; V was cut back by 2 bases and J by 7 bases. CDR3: CASSEGAGGSGGYTF. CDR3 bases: TGTGCCAGCAGTGAAGGGGCAGGGGGGTCCGGTGGCTACACCTTC.

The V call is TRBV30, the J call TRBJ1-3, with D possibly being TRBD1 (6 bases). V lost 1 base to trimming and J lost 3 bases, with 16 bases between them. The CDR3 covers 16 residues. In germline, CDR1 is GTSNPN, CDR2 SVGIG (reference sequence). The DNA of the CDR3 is TGTGCCTGGAGTGCTGCACAGGGCTTATATGGAAACACCATATATTTT. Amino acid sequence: CAWSAAQGLYGNTIYF.

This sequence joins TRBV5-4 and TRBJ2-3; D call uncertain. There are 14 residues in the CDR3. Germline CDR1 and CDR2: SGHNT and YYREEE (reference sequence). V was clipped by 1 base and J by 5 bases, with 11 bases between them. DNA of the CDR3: TGTGCCAGCAGCTTGCGGCCGGTAGAAGATACGCAGTATTTT. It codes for CASSLRPVEDTQYF.

This chain's CDR3 is CASTKEGLAGSIFSGANVLTF. DNA for the CDR3: TGTGCCAGCACAAAGGAGGGCCTAGCGGGATCCATCTTCTCTGGGGCCAACGTCCTGACTTTC. The J gene is TRBJ2-6, the V gene TRBV19; 9 bases line up with TRBD2. Germline lookup yields CDR1 LNHDA and CDR2 SQIVND (reference sequence). With V trimmed by 9 bases and J by 0 bases, 21 bases remained unmatched. This CDR3 is 21 amino acids long.

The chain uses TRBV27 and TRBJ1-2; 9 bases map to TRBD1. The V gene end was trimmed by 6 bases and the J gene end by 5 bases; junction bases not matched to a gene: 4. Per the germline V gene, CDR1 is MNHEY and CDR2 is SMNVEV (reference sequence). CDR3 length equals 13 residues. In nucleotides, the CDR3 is TGTGCCAGCAGGTCGGGACAGGGATATGGCTACACCTTC. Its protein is CASRSGQGYGYTF.

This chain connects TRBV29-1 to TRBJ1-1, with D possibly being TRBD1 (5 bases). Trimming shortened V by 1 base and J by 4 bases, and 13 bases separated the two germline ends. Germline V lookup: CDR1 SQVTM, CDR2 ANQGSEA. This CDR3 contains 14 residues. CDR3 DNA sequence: TGCAGCGTTGAAGTTATGGGGGGGGGCACTGAAGCTTTCTTT. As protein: CSVEVMGGGTEAFF.

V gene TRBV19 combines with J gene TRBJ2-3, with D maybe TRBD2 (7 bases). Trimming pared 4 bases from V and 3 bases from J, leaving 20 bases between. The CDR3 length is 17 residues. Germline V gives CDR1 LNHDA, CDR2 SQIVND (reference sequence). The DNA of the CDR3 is TGTGCCAGTAGTACGCCGTCGGGCGGGGGCCAGACAGATACGCAGTATTTT. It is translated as CASSTPSGGGQTDTQYF. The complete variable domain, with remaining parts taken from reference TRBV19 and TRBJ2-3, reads DGGITQSPKYLFRKEGQNVTLSCEQNLNHDAMYWYRQDPGQGLRLIYYSQIVNDFQKGDIAEGYSVSREKKESFPLTVTSAQKNPTAFYLCASSTPSGGGQTDTQYFGPGTRLTVL.

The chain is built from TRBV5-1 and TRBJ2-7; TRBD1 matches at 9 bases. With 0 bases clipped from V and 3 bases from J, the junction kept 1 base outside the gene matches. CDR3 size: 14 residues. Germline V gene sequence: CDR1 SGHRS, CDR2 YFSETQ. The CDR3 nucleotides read TGCGCCAGCAGCTTGGGACAGGGGGACTACGAGCAGTACTTC. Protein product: CASSLGQGDYEQYF.

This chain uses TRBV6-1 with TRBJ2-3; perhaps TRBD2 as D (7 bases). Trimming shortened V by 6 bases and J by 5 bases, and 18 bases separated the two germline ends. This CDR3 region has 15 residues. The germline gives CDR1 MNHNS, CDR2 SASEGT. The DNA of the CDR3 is TGTGCCAGCAGCGAATCGGCGGGGGCTAGAGATACGCAGTATTTT. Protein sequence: CASSESAGARDTQYF.